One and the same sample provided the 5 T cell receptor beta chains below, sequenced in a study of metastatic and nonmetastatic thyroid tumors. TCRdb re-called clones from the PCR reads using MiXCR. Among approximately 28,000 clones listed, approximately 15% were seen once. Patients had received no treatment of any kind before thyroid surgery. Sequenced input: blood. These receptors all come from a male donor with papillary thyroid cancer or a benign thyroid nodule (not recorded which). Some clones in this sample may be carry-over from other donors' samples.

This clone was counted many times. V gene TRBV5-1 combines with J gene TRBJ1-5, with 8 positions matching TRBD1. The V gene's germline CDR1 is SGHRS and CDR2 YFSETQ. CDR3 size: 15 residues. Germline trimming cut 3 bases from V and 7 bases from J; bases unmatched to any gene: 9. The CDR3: CASSYSGGAGQPQHF. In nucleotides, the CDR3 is TGCGCCAGCAGCTACTCAGGGGGCGCAGGGCAGCCCCAGCATTTT.

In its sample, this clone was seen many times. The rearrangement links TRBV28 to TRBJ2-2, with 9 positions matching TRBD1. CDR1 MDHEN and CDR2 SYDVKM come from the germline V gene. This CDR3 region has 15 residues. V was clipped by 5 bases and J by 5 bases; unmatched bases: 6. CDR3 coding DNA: TGTGCCAGCAGTCCCCGGACAGGGGAAACCGGGGAGCTGTTTTTT. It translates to CASSPRTGETGELFF.

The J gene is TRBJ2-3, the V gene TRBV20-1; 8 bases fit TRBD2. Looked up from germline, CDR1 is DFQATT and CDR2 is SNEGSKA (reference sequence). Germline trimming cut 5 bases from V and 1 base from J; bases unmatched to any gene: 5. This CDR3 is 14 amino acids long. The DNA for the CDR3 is TGCAGTGCTCCCATTAGCGGGGGCACAGATACGCAGTATTTT. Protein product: CSAPISGGTDTQYF.

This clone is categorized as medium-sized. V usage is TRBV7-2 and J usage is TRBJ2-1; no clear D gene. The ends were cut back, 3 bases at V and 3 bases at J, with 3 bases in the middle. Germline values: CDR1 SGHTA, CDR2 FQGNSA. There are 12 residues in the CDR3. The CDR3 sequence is CASSLGYNEQFF. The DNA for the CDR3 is TGTGCCAGCAGCTTGGGCTACAATGAGCAGTTCTTC.

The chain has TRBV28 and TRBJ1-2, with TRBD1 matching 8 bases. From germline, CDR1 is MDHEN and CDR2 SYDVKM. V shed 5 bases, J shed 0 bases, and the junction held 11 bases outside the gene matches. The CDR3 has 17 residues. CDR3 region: CASSNNQGARPNYGYTF. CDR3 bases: TGTGCCAGCAGTAACAACCAGGGGGCTCGTCCTAACTATGGCTACACCTTC.